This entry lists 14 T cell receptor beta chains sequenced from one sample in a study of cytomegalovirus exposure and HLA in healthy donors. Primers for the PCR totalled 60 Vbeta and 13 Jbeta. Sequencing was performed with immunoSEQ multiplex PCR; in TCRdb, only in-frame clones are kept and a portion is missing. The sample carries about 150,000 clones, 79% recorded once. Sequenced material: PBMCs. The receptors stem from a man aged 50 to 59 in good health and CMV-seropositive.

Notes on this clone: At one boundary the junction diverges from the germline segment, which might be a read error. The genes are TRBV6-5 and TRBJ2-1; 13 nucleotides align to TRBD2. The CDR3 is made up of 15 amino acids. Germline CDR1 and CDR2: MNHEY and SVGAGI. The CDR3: CASSTGLAGLGEQLF. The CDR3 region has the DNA TGTGCCAGCAGTACGGGACTAGCGGGATTGGGTGAGCAGCTCTTC.

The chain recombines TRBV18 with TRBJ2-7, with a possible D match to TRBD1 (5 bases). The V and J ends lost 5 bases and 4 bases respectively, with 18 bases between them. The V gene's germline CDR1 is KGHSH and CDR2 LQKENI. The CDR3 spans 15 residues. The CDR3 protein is CASSSSVTVRYEQYF. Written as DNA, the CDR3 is TGTGCCAGCTCATCCTCCGTGACAGTAAGGTACGAGCAGTACTTC.

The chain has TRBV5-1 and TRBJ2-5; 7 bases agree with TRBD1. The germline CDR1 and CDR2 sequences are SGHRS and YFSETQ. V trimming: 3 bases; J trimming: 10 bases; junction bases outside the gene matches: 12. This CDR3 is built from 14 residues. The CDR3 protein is CASSWDRDSGGQYF. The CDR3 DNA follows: TGCGCCAGCAGCTGGGACAGAGATTCAGGTGGCCAGTACTTC. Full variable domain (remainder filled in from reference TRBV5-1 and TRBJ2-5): KAGVTQTPRYLIKTRGQQVTLSCSPISGHRSVSWYQQTPGQGLQFLFEYFSETQRNKGNFPGRFSGRQFSNSRSEMNVSTLELGDSALYLCASSWDRDSGGQYFGPGTRLLVL.

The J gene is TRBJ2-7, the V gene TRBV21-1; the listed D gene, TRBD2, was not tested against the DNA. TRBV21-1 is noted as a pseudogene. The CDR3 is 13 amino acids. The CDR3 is CASPSPVVYEQYF. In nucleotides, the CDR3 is TGTGCCAGCCCCTCCCCGGTGGTCTACGAGCAGTACTTC.

CDR3 in DNA: TGTGCCAGCAGGAGAAGCGGGAGCTACGAGCAGTACTTC. Translating gives CASRRSGSYEQYF. This sequence joins TRBV5-6 and TRBJ2-7, with 8 positions matching TRBD2. Germline V gene data show CDR1 as SGHDT and CDR2 as YYEEEE. V gave up 5 bases and J gave up 3 bases; unmatched junction bases: 4. There are 13 residues in the CDR3.

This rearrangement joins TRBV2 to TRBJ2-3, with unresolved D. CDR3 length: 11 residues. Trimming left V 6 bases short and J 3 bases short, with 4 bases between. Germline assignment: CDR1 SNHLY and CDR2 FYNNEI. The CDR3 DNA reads TGTGCCAGCAGAATAACAGATACGCAGTATTTT. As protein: CASRITDTQYF. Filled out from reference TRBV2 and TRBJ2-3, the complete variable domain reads EPEVTQTPSHQVTQMGQEVILRCVPISNHLYFYWYRQILGQKVEFLVSFYNNEISEKSEIFDDQFSVERPDGSNFTLKIRSTKLEDSAMYFCASRITDTQYFGPGTRLTVL.

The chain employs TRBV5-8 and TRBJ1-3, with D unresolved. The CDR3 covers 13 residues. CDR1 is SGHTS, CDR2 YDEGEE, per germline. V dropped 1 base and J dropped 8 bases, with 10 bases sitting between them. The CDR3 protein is CASSLTLGDTIYF. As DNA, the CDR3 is TGTGCCAGCAGCTTGACCCTCGGTGACACCATATATTTT. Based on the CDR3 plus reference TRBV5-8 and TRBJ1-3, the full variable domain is EAGVTQSPTHLIKTRGQQATLRCSPISGHTSVYWYQQALGLGLQFLLWYDEGEERNRGNFPPRFSGRQFPNYSSELNVNALELEDSALYLCASSLTLGDTIYFGEGSWLTVV.

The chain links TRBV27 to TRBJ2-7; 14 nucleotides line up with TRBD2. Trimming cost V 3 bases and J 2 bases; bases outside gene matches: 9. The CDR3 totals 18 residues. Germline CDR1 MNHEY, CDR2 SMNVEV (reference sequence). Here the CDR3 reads CASSLYGTSGSGTYEQYF. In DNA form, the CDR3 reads TGTGCCAGCAGTTTGTACGGGACTAGCGGGAGTGGAACCTACGAGCAGTACTTC.

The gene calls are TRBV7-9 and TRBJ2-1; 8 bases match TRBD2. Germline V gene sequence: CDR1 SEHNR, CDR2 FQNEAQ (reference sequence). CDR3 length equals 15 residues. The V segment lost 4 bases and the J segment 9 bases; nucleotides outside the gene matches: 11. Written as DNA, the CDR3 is TGTGCCAGCAGCTCCCGAAGCGGGAGCGGGGGTGAGCAGTTCTTC. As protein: CASSSRSGSGGEQFF.

The CDR3 coding sequence is TGTGCCAGCAGACGTAGCGGAGGGAGCTCCTACAATGAGCAGTTCTTC. It encodes CASRRSGGSSYNEQFF. The chain uses TRBV5-6 and TRBJ2-1, with D possibly TRBD2 on 6 matching bases. CDR3 size: 16 residues. CDR1 is SGHDT, CDR2 YYEEEE, per germline. V was cut by 5 bases and J by 0 bases, with 15 bases left in between.

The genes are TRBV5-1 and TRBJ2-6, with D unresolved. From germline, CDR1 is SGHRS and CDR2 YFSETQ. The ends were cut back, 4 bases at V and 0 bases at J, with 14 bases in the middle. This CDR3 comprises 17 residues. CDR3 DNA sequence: TGCGCCAGCAGCCCAACCCGGGTCAACTCTGGGGCCAACGTCCTGACTTTC. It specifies CASSPTRVNSGANVLTF.

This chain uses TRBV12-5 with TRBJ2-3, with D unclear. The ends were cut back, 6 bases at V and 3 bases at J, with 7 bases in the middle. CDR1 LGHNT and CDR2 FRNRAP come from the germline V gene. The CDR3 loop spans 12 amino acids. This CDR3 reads CASGSGTDTQYF. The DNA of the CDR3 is TGTGCTAGTGGCTCCGGGACAGATACGCAGTATTTT.

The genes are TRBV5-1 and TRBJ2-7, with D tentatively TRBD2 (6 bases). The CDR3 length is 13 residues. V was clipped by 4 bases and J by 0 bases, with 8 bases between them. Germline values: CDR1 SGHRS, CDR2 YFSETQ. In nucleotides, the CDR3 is TGCGCCAGCAGCCGGGACTTCTCCTACGAGCAGTACTTC. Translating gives CASSRDFSYEQYF.

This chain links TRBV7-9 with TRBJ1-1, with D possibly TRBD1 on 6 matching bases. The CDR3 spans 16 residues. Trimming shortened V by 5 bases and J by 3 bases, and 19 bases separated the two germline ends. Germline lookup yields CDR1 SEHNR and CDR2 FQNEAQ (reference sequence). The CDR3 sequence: CASSPWTGGRDTEAFF. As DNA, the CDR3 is TGTGCCAGCAGCCCCTGGACGGGGGGCAGGGACACTGAAGCTTTCTTT. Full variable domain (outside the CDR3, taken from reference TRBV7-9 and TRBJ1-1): DTGVSQNPRHKITKRGQNVTFRCDPISEHNRLYWYRQTLGQGPEFLTYFQNEAQLEKSRLLSDRFSAERPKGSFSTLEIQRTEQGDSAMYLCASSPWTGGRDTEAFFGQGTRLTVV.